This T cell receptor beta chain was recovered during a study of shared clonotypes between healthy human individuals. The protocol was immunoSEQ multiplex PCR, while the TCRdb copy is restricted to in-frame clones and leaves out a portion. Of 1,500,000 or so clones listed, around 95% are singletons. Germline values: CDR1 SNHLY, CDR2 FYNNEI. V shed 6 bases, J shed 4 bases, and the junction held 6 bases outside the gene matches. CDR3 size: 14 residues. This clonotype was sampled from a man aged 25 to 45 in good health. The V gene is TRBV2, the J gene TRBJ1-3; 7 bases are shared with TRBD1. What was sequenced was naive CD4+ T cells sorted from blood. Indicated subset: CD45RA+ positively selected. The CDR3 DNA reads as TGTGCCAGCAGCGACAGGGCCTACGGAAACACCATATATTTT. It encodes CASSDRAYGNTIYF.